Below are 20 T cell receptor beta chains sequenced from a single sample in a study of tumor T cells in aggressive B-cell lymphoma. Here immunoSEQ multiplex PCR was the method, and the copy in TCRdb shows in-frame clones only, minus some. The sample has some 9,500 clones, approximately 85% seen once. Material: tumor tissue. The receptors originated from an adult with diffuse large B cell lymphoma.

V and J are TRBV7-3 and TRBJ2-1, with 11 positions matching TRBD2. The CDR3 runs 21 residues. V gave up 1 base and J gave up 2 bases; unmatched junction bases: 16. Germline V gene lookup returns CDR1 SGHTA and CDR2 FQGTGA. The CDR3 is CASSLKHRRLAGMTPYNEQFF. CDR3 DNA sequence: TGTGCCAGCAGCTTAAAACACCGAAGACTAGCGGGAATGACCCCCTACAATGAGCAGTTCTTC.

This clone appeared a single time. The rearrangement links TRBV7-2 to TRBJ2-7; 10 bases map to TRBD2. This CDR3 has 15 residues. The V and J ends lost 0 bases and 3 bases, in that order; junction bases with no gene match: 2. Germline V lookup: CDR1 SGHTA, CDR2 FQGNSA. The CDR3 DNA reads TGTGCCAGCAGCTTAGCCTCTAGCGGGAGCTACGAGCAGTACTTC. Protein: CASSLASSGSYEQYF.

This chain links TRBV5-1 with TRBJ1-2; D perhaps matches TRBD1 (6 bases). CDR3 length: 14 amino acids. The germline gives CDR1 SGHRS, CDR2 YFSETQ. V was pared by 9 bases and J by 0 bases, with 15 bases between. CDR3: CATTLDSSNYGYTF. The CDR3 DNA reads as TGCGCCACCACTTTGGACAGCTCTAACTATGGCTACACCTTC.

The CDR3 DNA follows: TGTGCCAGCAGCAAAACCGGGACAGCTAACTATGGCTACACCTTC. The encoded protein is CASSKTGTANYGYTF. The V call is TRBV11-1, the J call TRBJ1-2; TRBD1 matches at 7 bases. This CDR3 has 15 residues. J gave up 0 bases and V 5 bases, and 6 bases lay outside the gene matches. Germline CDR1 SGHAT, CDR2 FQDESV (reference sequence).

CDR3 sequence: CASRAGQGVSYEQYF. CDR3 in DNA: TGTGCCAGCAGAGCGGGACAGGGGGTCTCCTACGAGCAGTACTTC. This sequence joins TRBV6-1 and TRBJ2-5; 11 nucleotides match TRBD1. The closer fit of TRBJ2-7 to the DNA end suggests the J call may be wrong. The CDR3 extends over 15 amino acids. CDR1 is MNHNS, CDR2 SASEGT, per germline.

V and J are TRBV29-1 and TRBJ1-4; tentatively, D is TRBD1 (6 bases). Germline V gives CDR1 SQVTM, CDR2 ANQGSEA. CDR3 length: 13 amino acids. The V end was cut by 6 bases, the J end by 5 bases, with 13 bases between. CDR3 sequence reads: CSVAGGTNEKLFF. Written as DNA, the CDR3 is TGCAGCGTCGCGGGGGGGACAAATGAAAAACTGTTTTTT.

The chain joins TRBV10-3 to TRBJ2-7, with D perhaps matching TRBD1 (6 bases). V gave up 8 bases and J gave up 0 bases, with 11 bases separating them. CDR3 length equals 13 residues. Germline V CDR1 and CDR2: ENHRY, SYGVKD. CDR3 sequence reads: CAIGPDSSYEQYF. The CDR3 nucleotides read TGTGCCATCGGACCGGACAGCTCCTACGAGCAGTACTTC.

The chain recombines TRBV2 with TRBJ2-1; 7 positions match TRBD1. The germline CDR1 and CDR2 sequences are SNHLY and FYNNEI. The CDR3 is 16 amino acids. V dropped 7 bases and J dropped 10; count of bases not matched to a gene: 19. This CDR3 is CASMGQTISRMGEQFF. CDR3 DNA sequence: TGTGCCAGCATGGGACAGACCATCTCCCGAATGGGGGAGCAGTTCTTC.

The chain has TRBV19 and TRBJ1-5; 11 bases are a match to TRBD1. This CDR3 is 18 amino acids long. From germline, CDR1 is LNHDA and CDR2 SQIVND (reference sequence). Trimming cost V 6 bases and J 0 bases; bases outside gene matches: 10. CDR3 sequence reads: CASSGRGTGGYSNQPQHF. In nucleotides, the CDR3 is TGTGCCAGTAGCGGCCGTGGGACAGGGGGATATAGCAATCAGCCCCAGCATTTT.

The chain combines TRBV19 with TRBJ1-1; 12 bases line up with TRBD1. The germline CDR1 and CDR2 sequences are LNHDA and SQIVND (reference sequence). Germline trimming cut 9 bases from V and 1 base from J; bases unmatched to any gene: 9. The CDR3 covers 16 residues. The CDR3 sequence: CASLGQGAMPNTEAFF. Written as DNA, the CDR3 is TGTGCCAGCCTGGGACAGGGGGCTATGCCGAACACTGAAGCTTTCTTT.

The V and J genes are TRBV9 and TRBJ2-1; 11 nucleotides agree with TRBD2. The CDR3 is made up of 15 amino acids. V trimming: 3 bases; J trimming: 3 bases; junction bases outside the gene matches: 2. Per germline, CDR1 SGDLS and CDR2 YYNGEE. The CDR3 sequence: CASSEGLAVYNEQFF. CDR3 bases: TGTGCCAGCAGCGAGGGACTAGCGGTCTACAATGAGCAGTTCTTC.

Worth noting for this clone: Its ends do not fully match the called genes, so a read error is possible. The chain has TRBV2 and TRBJ2-1, with 10 bases fitting TRBD2. CDR3 length: 15 residues. The V gene's germline CDR1 is SNHLY and CDR2 FYNNEI. The CDR3 nucleotides are TGTGCTAGCAGTGAAGAAGCGGGAGGGGGAAATGAGCAGTTCTTC. The encoded protein is CASSEEAGGGNEQFF.

The chain recombines TRBV9 with TRBJ2-1; tentative D call: TRBD1 (5 bases). This CDR3 has 13 residues. Germline assignment: CDR1 SGDLS and CDR2 YYNGEE. Deletions cut 0 bases from V and 10 bases from J, with 11 bases between. The CDR3, as DNA: TGTGCCAGCAGCGTAGATTCAAGGGGCGAGCAGTTCTTC. This gives the protein CASSVDSRGEQFF.

CDR3 loop: CASSGQGLPSNEQFF. In nucleotides, the CDR3 is TGTGCCAGCAGTGGACAGGGTCTGCCCTCCAATGAGCAGTTCTTC. The chain has TRBV2 and TRBJ2-1, with TRBD1 matching 7 bases. This CDR3 comprises 15 residues. In germline, CDR1 is SNHLY, CDR2 FYNNEI. V trimming: 4 bases; J trimming: 6 bases; junction bases outside the gene matches: 9.

The gene calls are TRBV7-9 and TRBJ2-3, with D perhaps matching TRBD1 (6 bases). Trimming left V 3 bases short and J 1 base short, with 17 bases between. Germline V gene sequence: CDR1 SEHNR, CDR2 FQNEAQ (reference sequence). The CDR3 runs 17 residues. The CDR3 nucleotides read TGTGCCAGCAGCTTCGGAAGGGGGAGCCCGGGCACAGATACGCAGTATTTT. It is translated as CASSFGRGSPGTDTQYF. Using reference TRBV7-9 and TRBJ2-3 for the parts outside the CDR3, the full variable domain is DTGVSQNPRHKITKRGQNVTFRCDPISEHNRLYWYRQTLGQGPEFLTYFQNEAQLEKSRLLSDRFSAERPKGSFSTLEIQRTEQGDSAMYLCASSFGRGSPGTDTQYFGPGTRLTVL.

The genes are TRBV2 and TRBJ2-2; 7 bases align to TRBD1. The CDR3 totals 15 residues. From germline, CDR1 is SNHLY and CDR2 FYNNEI. With V trimmed by 6 bases and J by 5 bases, 9 bases remained unmatched. The CDR3 DNA follows: TGTGCCAGCAGAACGTCGCCAGGGGGAACCGGGGAGCTGTTTTTT. Encoded protein: CASRTSPGGTGELFF.

The chain is built from TRBV19 and TRBJ2-5; 8 nucleotides align to TRBD1. J gave up 5 bases and V 4 bases, and 6 bases lay outside the gene matches. CDR1 is LNHDA, CDR2 SQIVND, per germline (reference sequence). The CDR3 runs to 14 residues. Written as DNA, the CDR3 is TGTGCCAGTAGTAAAGGACAGGGCCCCGAGACCCAGTACTTC. This sequence encodes CASSKGQGPETQYF.

This sequence joins TRBV19 and TRBJ1-2; 7 bases align to TRBD1. In germline, CDR1 is LNHDA, CDR2 SQIVND (reference sequence). CDR3 length equals 14 residues. With 3 bases clipped from V and 7 bases from J, the junction kept 8 bases outside the gene matches. The CDR3, as DNA: TGTGCCAGTAGTATCGCAGGACAGGCCGGTGGCTACACCTTC. Translated: CASSIAGQAGGYTF.

The rearrangement joins TRBV5-1 to TRBJ1-3; D is undetermined. This CDR3 has 15 residues. Germline V gene lookup returns CDR1 SGHRS and CDR2 YFSETQ. V lost 2 bases to trimming and J lost 0 bases, with 9 bases between them. The CDR3 reads CASSFDPSSGNTIYF. The CDR3 bases are TGCGCCAGCAGCTTCGATCCGAGCTCTGGAAACACCATATATTTT. The full variable domain, its missing parts supplied by reference TRBV5-1 and TRBJ1-3, is KAGVTQTPRYLIKTRGQQVTLSCSPISGHRSVSWYQQTPGQGLQFLFEYFSETQRNKGNFPGRFSGRQFSNSRSEMNVSTLELGDSALYLCASSFDPSSGNTIYFGEGSWLTVV.

This clone was recorded only once. The chain joins TRBV10-2 to TRBJ2-7; 7 bases fit TRBD1. CDR3 length: 12 residues. Germline V gene sequence: CDR1 WSHSY, CDR2 SAAADI. V trimming: 5 bases; J trimming: 7 bases; junction bases outside the gene matches: 5. CDR3 in amino acids: CASSSTGREQYF. The DNA of the CDR3 is TGCGCCAGCAGTTCGACAGGGCGGGAGCAGTACTTC.